This T cell receptor (beta chain) was obtained from a study of T cell changes during pregnancy in multiple sclerosis. Assay: immunoSEQ multiplex PCR; the TCRdb copy retains only in-frame clones and omits some. The sample gives over 70,000 clones, around 90% of which show up once; 1.5% to 2% is in the top ten. There are 15 residues in the CDR3. Germline assignment: CDR1 SGHNT and CDR2 YYREEE (reference sequence). Trimming removed 0 bases from V and 8 bases from J; junction bases left unmatched: 1. This clonotype originated in a female donor in good health, enrolled as a control in a pregnancy study. The source material was peripheral blood, sampled in the first trimester of pregnancy. The chain combines TRBV5-4 with TRBJ2-1; 14 nucleotides align to TRBD2. The CDR3 sequence: CASSLGGLAGDEQFF. The DNA of the CDR3 is TGTGCCAGCAGCTTGGGGGGACTAGCGGGAGATGAGCAGTTCTTC. The full variable domain, rest sourced from reference TRBV5-4 and TRBJ2-1, is ETGVTQSPTHLIKTRGQQVTLRCSSQSGHNTVSWYQQALGQGPQFIFQYYREEENGRGNFPPRFSGLQFPNYSSELNVNALELDDSALYLCASSLGGLAGDEQFFGPGTRLTVL.